These 32 T cell receptor beta chains were sequenced from one sample in a study of regulatory T cells in long-lasting Graves disease. Researchers made TCR beta libraries by using iRepertoire HTBI primers and running Arm-PCR on CDR3 regions. In TCRdb, the multiplex PCR reads were re-called with MiXCR into one record per CDR3 protein. The sample holds a few hundred thousand distinct CDR3 sequences, approximately 25% seen once. Stated time point: persistent/refractory GD, antithyroid drugs over 5 years with positive TRAb. PBMC-extracted RNA yielded the TCR library. The specimen comprised peripheral blood mononuclear cells (PBMCs), sampled when the disease was refractory, from a patient treated with antithyroid drugs. These receptors all stem from a woman aged 40 to 49 with Graves disease.

The rearrangement joins TRBV20-1 to TRBJ1-5; possibly TRBD1 for D (5 bases). Germline V lookup: CDR1 DFQATT, CDR2 SNEGSKA (reference sequence). The ends were cut back, 5 bases at V and 4 bases at J, with 15 bases in the middle. The CDR3 has 14 amino acids. Written as DNA, the CDR3 is TGCAGTGCTCCTGGGACGGGTGGTAATCAGCCCCAGCATTTT. It is translated as CSAPGTGGNQPQHF.

This clonotype was observed at least ten times. The chain joins TRBV27 to TRBJ2-2; D perhaps matches TRBD1 (5 bases). CDR1 is MNHEY, CDR2 SMNVEV, per germline (reference sequence). The CDR3 is 15 residues long. The germline V and J ends were trimmed by 0 bases and 6 bases, with 11 bases remaining between them. The DNA for the CDR3 is TGTGCCAGCAGTTTATCTTTGCAGGGCGCCGGGGAGCTGTTTTTT. This sequence encodes CASSLSLQGAGELFF.

V usage is TRBV28 and J usage is TRBJ1-2, with D hard to call. The V end lost 2 bases, the J end lost 2 bases, and 9 bases lay between the germline ends. CDR3 length equals 14 residues. Germline CDR1 and CDR2: MDHEN and SYDVKM. CDR3 sequence: CASSLVWVNYGYTF. CDR3 bases: TGTGCCAGCAGTTTAGTTTGGGTGAACTATGGCTACACCTTC.

Notes on this clonotype: This clone may be a read error of a much larger clone one base away. CDR3 protein: CAGSLSGRIYEQYF. The CDR3 bases are TGTGCCGGCAGTTTAAGCGGGAGGATTTACGAGCAGTACTTC. This chain uses TRBV12-3 or TRBV12-4 with TRBJ2-7; TRBD2 aligns across 9 bases. This CDR3 has 14 amino acids.

This clonotype was recorded many times. The chain carries TRBV28 and TRBJ1-2, with D possibly matching TRBD1 (5 bases). In germline, CDR1 is MDHEN, CDR2 SYDVKM. This CDR3 has 15 amino acids. V was pared by 6 bases and J by 5 bases, with 19 bases between. CDR3 coding DNA: TGTGCCAGCAGCCGGACGGACAAAACGCGGTATGGCTACACCTTC. Translating it yields CASSRTDKTRYGYTF.

This clonotype was counted many times. The genes are TRBV28 and TRBJ1-1; no reliable D call. CDR1 and CDR2 from the germline V gene are MDHEN and SYDVKM. V lost 8 bases and J 1 base, leaving 17 bases between the germline ends. The CDR3 is 15 residues long. In DNA form, the CDR3 reads TGTGCCAGCCTTCCGGGAGGGCGGAGGAACACTGAAGCTTTCTTT. Translated, it gives CASLPGGRRNTEAFF.

This clonotype was seen a handful of times. The chain has TRBV7-8 and TRBJ2-1, with no clear D. Germline V gene lookup returns CDR1 SGHVS and CDR2 FQNEAQ. The CDR3 length is 14 residues. V lost 5 bases and J lost 0, with 8 bases in between. The DNA for the CDR3 is TGTGCCAGCAGCCTTGCCAACTCCTACAATGAGCAGTTCTTC. The encoded protein is CASSLANSYNEQFF.

This clonotype was detected many times. The chain combines TRBV20-1 with TRBJ1-1, with 7 bases that match TRBD1. The germline CDR1 and CDR2 sequences are DFQATT and SNEGSKA (reference sequence). J lost 0 bases, V lost 6 bases, and 7 bases had no gene match. The length of the CDR3 is 14 residues. The CDR3 DNA is TGCAGTGCAAGGGACAGTGATATGAACACTGAAGCTTTCTTT. Encoded protein: CSARDSDMNTEAFF.

As regards this clonotype: This may stem from a read error, because a much larger clone lies one nucleotide away. The chain recombines TRBV28 with TRBJ1-5; no reliable D call. The germline V gene encodes CDR1 MDHEN and CDR2 SYDVKM. Trimming pared 2 bases from V and 5 bases from J, leaving 7 bases between. The length of the CDR3 is 13 residues. The CDR3 loop is CASSLQYDQPQHF. DNA for the CDR3: TGTGCCAGCAGTTTACAGTACGATCAGCCCCAGCATTTT.

The gene calls are TRBV20-1 and TRBJ2-7; TRBD2 agrees at 11 bases. The CDR3 has 14 residues. V shed 4 bases and J 4 bases; nucleotides not matched to a gene: 6. Germline-derived CDR1 and CDR2 are DFQATT and SNEGSKA (reference sequence). CDR3 in amino acids: CSAISGRAGYEQYF. CDR3 coding DNA: TGCAGTGCTATTAGCGGGAGGGCCGGTTACGAGCAGTACTTC.

This clonotype was seen ten or more times. The rearrangement links TRBV28 to TRBJ1-2; 11 nucleotides agree with TRBD1. Germline CDR1 and CDR2: MDHEN and SYDVKM. The CDR3 is 15 residues long. V lost 5 bases and J lost 4; bases outside the gene matches: 6. CDR3 nucleotide sequence: TGTGCCAGCAGTCCGACCGGGACAGGGGGCTATGGCTACACCTTC. Protein: CASSPTGTGGYGYTF.

This clonotype was detected ten times or more. This chain joins TRBV7-2 and TRBJ1-6; the match to TRBD1 covers 7 bases. CDR3 length: 14 residues. The germline V gene encodes CDR1 SGHTA and CDR2 FQGNSA. Trimming at V came to 4 bases and at J to 7 bases, leaving 4 bases not matched to a gene. CDR3 DNA: TGTGCCAGCAGCTCCAGCAGGGGGAATTCACCCCTCCACTTT. This translates into CASSSSRGNSPLHF.

The V gene is TRBV28, the J gene TRBJ2-1; possibly TRBD1 for D (6 bases). Germline CDR1 MDHEN, CDR2 SYDVKM. CDR3 size: 13 residues. V was pared by 7 bases and J by 9 bases, with 16 bases between. For the CDR3, the DNA is TGTGCCAGCATATGGACTCGAGGGGGTGAGCAGTTCTTC. This gives the protein CASIWTRGGEQFF.

This rearrangement joins TRBV6-5 to TRBJ2-2, with 11 bases matching TRBD1. This CDR3 region has 17 residues. Germline V CDR1 and CDR2: MNHEY, SVGAGI. The V segment lost 2 bases and the J segment 3 bases; nucleotides outside the gene matches: 5. The DNA for the CDR3 is TGTGCCAGCAGTTACCAGGACAGGGGGCGGCACACCGGGGAGCTGTTTTTT. Residues: CASSYQDRGRHTGELFF.

The genes are TRBV10-2 and TRBJ2-7; D uncertain. Trimming removed 8 bases at V and 0 bases at J, with 11 bases between. Germline values: CDR1 WSHSY, CDR2 SAAADI. The CDR3 runs 13 residues. The CDR3 spells CASSLLLSYEQYF. The CDR3 DNA sequence: TGCGCCAGCTCATTACTACTCTCCTACGAGCAGTACTTC.

This clonotype was recorded a few times. The rearrangement joins TRBV2 to TRBJ2-1; TRBD2 agrees at 12 bases. The V gene end was trimmed by 10 bases and the J gene end by 5 bases; junction bases not matched to a gene: 3. Germline-derived CDR1 and CDR2 are SNHLY and FYNNEI. This CDR3 is 13 amino acids long. The CDR3 spells CANRTSGNNEQFF. In DNA form, the CDR3 reads TGTGCCAATCGGACTAGCGGGAACAATGAGCAGTTCTTC.

This rearrangement joins TRBV9 to TRBJ2-5; 8 bases are a match to TRBD2. V gave up 4 bases and J gave up 2 bases; unmatched junction bases: 16. The CDR3 has 18 amino acids. CDR1 SGDLS and CDR2 YYNGEE come from the germline V gene. The CDR3 spells CASSFTSGTNLLQETQYF. The CDR3 coding sequence is TGTGCCAGCAGCTTCACTAGCGGAACCAACCTCTTACAAGAGACCCAGTACTTC.

This clonotype occurred a few times. The chain couples TRBV9 to TRBJ2-2, with 9 bases lining up with TRBD2. The germline V gene encodes CDR1 SGDLS and CDR2 YYNGEE. With 2 bases clipped from V and 1 base from J, the junction kept 0 bases outside the gene matches. The CDR3 totals 15 residues. The CDR3 coding sequence is TGTGCCAGCAGCGTTAGCGGGGGGAACACCGGGGAGCTGTTTTTT. This codes for CASSVSGGNTGELFF.

The chain employs TRBV9 and TRBJ2-2; D not resolved. The CDR3 contains 14 residues. Trimming removed 4 bases from V and 0 bases from J, with 7 bases in between. Germline lookup yields CDR1 SGDLS and CDR2 YYNGEE. This chain's CDR3 is CASSKGTNTGELFF. The DNA of the CDR3 is TGTGCCAGCAGCAAGGGAACGAACACCGGGGAGCTGTTTTTT.

The V gene is TRBV7-2, the J gene TRBJ2-2; a weak D match, TRBD2 (7 bases). Germline loops: CDR1 SGHTA, CDR2 FQGNSA. The CDR3 spans 18 residues. The V gene lost 4 bases and the J gene lost 2 bases, with 20 bases spanning the gap. CDR3 nucleotide sequence: TGTGCCAGCAGCTCGACATGGGGGGGCGCGGTAAACACCGGGGAGCTGTTTTTT. Translated: CASSSTWGGAVNTGELFF.

There are many counts of this clonotype. The CDR3, as DNA: TGTGCCAGCAGTTGGCTAGCGGGAGGGCCCTACGAGCAGTACTTC. It yields the protein CASSWLAGGPYEQYF. V and J are TRBV12-3 or TRBV12-4 and TRBJ2-7; 12 bases align to TRBD2. The CDR3 totals 15 residues. Germline trimming cut 4 bases from V and 2 bases from J; bases unmatched to any gene: 3.

This clonotype occurred many times. The chain couples TRBV18 to TRBJ2-5; D not certain. The V gene's germline CDR1 is KGHSH and CDR2 LQKENI. This CDR3 has 14 residues. Trimming left V 0 bases short and J 1 base short, with 6 bases between. CDR3 nucleotides: TGTGCCAGCTCACCACCAAATCCCCAAGAGACCCAGTACTTC. This translates into CASSPPNPQETQYF.

This clonotype was seen ten or more times. The rearrangement links TRBV28 to TRBJ2-1; D possibly matches TRBD1 or TRBD2 (5 bases each). The ends were cut back, 5 bases at V and 7 bases at J, with 9 bases in the middle. Germline V lookup: CDR1 MDHEN, CDR2 SYDVKM. The CDR3 extends over 12 amino acids. The CDR3 nucleotides read TGTGCCAGCAGTCCATGGGGGAATGAGCAGTTCTTC. Translating gives CASSPWGNEQFF.

This chain connects TRBV28 to TRBJ2-6; 11 nucleotides agree with TRBD1. V lost 3 bases and J lost 0; bases outside the gene matches: 7. CDR1 is MDHEN, CDR2 SYDVKM, per germline. The CDR3 totals 19 residues. The CDR3 region is CASSFWGQGVTSGANVLTF. CDR3 sequence (DNA): TGTGCCAGCAGTTTTTGGGGACAGGGGGTGACCTCTGGGGCCAACGTCCTGACTTTC.

For the CDR3, the DNA is TGTGCCACCAGTGATGGGGGACCCCAGGGAGTGCAGTACTTC. Translation: CATSDGGPQGVQYF. The chain joins TRBV24-1 to TRBJ2-7, with D perhaps matching TRBD1 or TRBD2 (5 bases each). The germline V gene has CDR1 KGHDR and CDR2 SFDVKD. V was trimmed by 3 bases and J by 9 bases, leaving 17 bases between them. This CDR3 comprises 14 residues.

There are many counts of this clonotype. The CDR3 here is CASTLEARPNYGYTF. The DNA of the CDR3 is TGTGCCAGCACCCTCGAGGCCAGGCCAAACTATGGCTACACCTTC. V and J are TRBV28 and TRBJ1-2, with D hard to call. V was clipped by 7 bases and J by 2 bases, with 17 bases between them. Germline CDR1 and CDR2: MDHEN and SYDVKM. This CDR3 is 15 amino acids long.

The chain employs TRBV20-1 and TRBJ1-1; 9 bases agree with TRBD1. Per the germline V gene, CDR1 is DFQATT and CDR2 is SNEGSKA (reference sequence). The junction had 14 bases not matched to a gene; V was cut back by 6 bases and J by 3 bases. The CDR3 runs to 16 residues. DNA of the CDR3: TGCAGTGCCACTCGAATCCCGGGACAGGGCCACACTGAAGCTTTCTTT. It is translated as CSATRIPGQGHTEAFF.

The chain links TRBV7-2 to TRBJ2-5; TRBD1 might be the D (5 bases). CDR3 length: 14 amino acids. The germline CDR1 and CDR2 sequences are SGHTA and FQGNSA. Trimming removed 6 bases from V and 1 base from J, with 12 bases in between. The CDR3, as DNA: TGTGCCAGCAGTTACAGACAGATCCAAGAGACCCAGTACTTC. Translation gives CASSYRQIQETQYF.

The sample holds a few counts of this clonotype. The chain is built from TRBV2 and TRBJ2-1, with TRBD2 identical over 7 bases. The germline gives CDR1 SNHLY, CDR2 FYNNEI. V gave up 8 bases and J gave up 6 bases; unmatched junction bases: 7. CDR3 length: 13 amino acids. In DNA form, the CDR3 reads TGTGCCAGCGGGCGGGAGTGGGGCAATGAGCAGTTCTTC. This encodes CASGREWGNEQFF.

J is TRBJ1-2 and V is TRBV6-5; D call uncertain. CDR1 is MNHEY and CDR2 is SVGAGI in the germline V gene. The germline V and J ends were trimmed by 0 bases and 11 bases, with 19 bases remaining between them. The CDR3 totals 15 residues. The CDR3 DNA sequence: TGTGCCAGCAGTTACTCAGGACCGTCCCAGATGGGGTACACCTTC. Translated: CASSYSGPSQMGYTF.

This clonotype was picked up many times. V gene TRBV6-5 combines with J gene TRBJ1-4; D remains ambiguous. CDR3 size: 15 residues. Deletions cut 0 bases from V and 3 bases from J, with 8 bases between. Germline-derived CDR1 and CDR2 are MNHEY and SVGAGI. Here the CDR3 DNA reads TGTGCCAGCAGTTACTCGGGTGGCTCTAATGAAAAACTGTTTTTT. Translated, it gives CASSYSGGSNEKLFF.

This sequence joins TRBV5-4 and TRBJ1-5; perhaps TRBD1 as D (6 bases). The CDR3 loop spans 16 amino acids. V lost 7 bases and J lost 0, with 17 bases in between. Germline V CDR1 and CDR2: SGHNT, YYREEE (reference sequence). This CDR3 reads CASAQGPDFSNQPQHF. The CDR3 DNA reads as TGTGCCAGCGCACAGGGACCGGATTTTAGCAATCAGCCCCAGCATTTT.